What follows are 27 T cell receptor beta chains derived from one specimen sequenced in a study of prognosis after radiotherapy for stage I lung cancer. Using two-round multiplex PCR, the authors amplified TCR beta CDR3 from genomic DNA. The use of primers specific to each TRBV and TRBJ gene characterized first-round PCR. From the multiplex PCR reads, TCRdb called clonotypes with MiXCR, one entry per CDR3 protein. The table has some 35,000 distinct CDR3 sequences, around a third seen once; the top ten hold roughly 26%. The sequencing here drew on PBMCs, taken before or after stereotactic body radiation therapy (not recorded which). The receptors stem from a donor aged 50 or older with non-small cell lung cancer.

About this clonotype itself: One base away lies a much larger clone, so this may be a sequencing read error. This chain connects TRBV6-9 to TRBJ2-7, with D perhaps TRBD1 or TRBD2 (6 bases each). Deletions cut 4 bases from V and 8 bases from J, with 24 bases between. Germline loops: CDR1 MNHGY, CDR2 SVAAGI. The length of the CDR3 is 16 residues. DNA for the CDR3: TGTGCCAGCAGTTCCCTGGGGGGCCGCCGGGAAGTCAAGCAGTACTTC. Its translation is CASSSLGGRREVKQYF.

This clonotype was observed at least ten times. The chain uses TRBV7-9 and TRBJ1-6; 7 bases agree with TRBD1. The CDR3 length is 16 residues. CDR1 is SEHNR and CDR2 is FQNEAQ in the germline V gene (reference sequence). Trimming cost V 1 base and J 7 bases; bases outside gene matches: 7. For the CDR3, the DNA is TGTGCCAGCAGCTTAGTGTACGGGACAGAAAATTCACCCCTCCACTTT. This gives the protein CASSLVYGTENSPLHF.

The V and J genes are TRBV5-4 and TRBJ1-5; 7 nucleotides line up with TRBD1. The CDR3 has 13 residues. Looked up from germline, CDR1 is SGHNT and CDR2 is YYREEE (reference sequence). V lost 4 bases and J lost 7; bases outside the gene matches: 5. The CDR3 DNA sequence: TGTGCCAGCAGCCCGGACAGGAGCCAGCCCCAGCATTTT. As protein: CASSPDRSQPQHF.

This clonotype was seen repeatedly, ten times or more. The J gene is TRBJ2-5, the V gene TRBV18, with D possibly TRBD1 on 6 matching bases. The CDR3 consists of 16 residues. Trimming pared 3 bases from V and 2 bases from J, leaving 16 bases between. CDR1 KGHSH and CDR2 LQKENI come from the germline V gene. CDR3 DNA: TGTGCCAGCTCACCCACACAGGGAGAGTGGCAAGAGACCCAGTACTTC. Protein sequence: CASSPTQGEWQETQYF.

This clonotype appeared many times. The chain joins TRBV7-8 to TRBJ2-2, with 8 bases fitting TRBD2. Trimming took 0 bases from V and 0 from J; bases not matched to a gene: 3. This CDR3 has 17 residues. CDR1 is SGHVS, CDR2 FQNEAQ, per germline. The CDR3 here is CASSLAFGGANTGELFF. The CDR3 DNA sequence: TGTGCCAGCAGCTTAGCGTTCGGGGGGGCGAACACCGGGGAGCTGTTTTTT.

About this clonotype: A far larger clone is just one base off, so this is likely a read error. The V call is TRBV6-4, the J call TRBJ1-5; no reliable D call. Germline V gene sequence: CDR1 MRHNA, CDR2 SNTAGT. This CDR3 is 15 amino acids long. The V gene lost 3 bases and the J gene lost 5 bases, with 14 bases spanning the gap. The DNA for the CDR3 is TGTGCCAGCAGTGAGTTAACCTACGATCATCAGCCCCAGCATTTT. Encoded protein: CASSELTYDHQPQHF.

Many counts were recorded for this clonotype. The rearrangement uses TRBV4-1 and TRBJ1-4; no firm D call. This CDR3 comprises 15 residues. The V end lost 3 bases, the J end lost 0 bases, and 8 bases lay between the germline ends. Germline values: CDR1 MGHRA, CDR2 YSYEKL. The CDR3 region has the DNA TGCGCCAGCAGCCAGGGTCCGACAACTAATGAAAAACTGTTTTTT. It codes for CASSQGPTTNEKLFF.

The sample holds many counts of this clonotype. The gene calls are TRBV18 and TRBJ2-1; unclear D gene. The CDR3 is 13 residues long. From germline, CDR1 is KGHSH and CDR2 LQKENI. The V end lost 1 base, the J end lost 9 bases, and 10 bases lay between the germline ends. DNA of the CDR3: TGTGCCAGCTCACCACGCGCTTTGGCTGAGCAGTTCTTC. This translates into CASSPRALAEQFF.

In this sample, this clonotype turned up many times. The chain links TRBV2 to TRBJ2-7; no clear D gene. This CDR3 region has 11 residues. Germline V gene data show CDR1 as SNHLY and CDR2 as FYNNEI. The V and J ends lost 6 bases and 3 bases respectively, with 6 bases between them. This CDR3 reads CASRRHYEQYF. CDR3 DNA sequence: TGTGCCAGCAGACGACACTACGAGCAGTACTTC.

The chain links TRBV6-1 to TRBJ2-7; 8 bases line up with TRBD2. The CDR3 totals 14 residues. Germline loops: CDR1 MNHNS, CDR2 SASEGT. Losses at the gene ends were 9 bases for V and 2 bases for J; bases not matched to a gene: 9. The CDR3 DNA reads TGTGCCAGTAAAAAACCGGGACTAGCCTACGAGCAGTACTTC. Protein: CASKKPGLAYEQYF.

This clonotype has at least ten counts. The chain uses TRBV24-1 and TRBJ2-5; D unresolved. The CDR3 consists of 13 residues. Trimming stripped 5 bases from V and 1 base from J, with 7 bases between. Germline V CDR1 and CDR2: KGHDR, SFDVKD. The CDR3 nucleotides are TGTGCCACCAGTGGGGGTTCCCAAGAGACCCAGTACTTC. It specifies CATSGGSQETQYF.

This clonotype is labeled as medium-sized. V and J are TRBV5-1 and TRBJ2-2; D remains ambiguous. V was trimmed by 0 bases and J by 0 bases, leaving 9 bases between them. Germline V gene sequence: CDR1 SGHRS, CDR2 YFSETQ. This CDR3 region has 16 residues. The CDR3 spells CASSLAYGSNTGELFF. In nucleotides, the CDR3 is TGCGCCAGCAGCTTGGCCTACGGATCGAACACCGGGGAGCTGTTTTTT.

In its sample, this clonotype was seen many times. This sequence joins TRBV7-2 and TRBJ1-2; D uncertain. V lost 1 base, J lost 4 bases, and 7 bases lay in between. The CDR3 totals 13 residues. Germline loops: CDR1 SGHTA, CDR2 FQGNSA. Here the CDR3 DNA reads TGTGCCAGCAGCTTAGGAAGGAGCTATGGCTACACCTTC. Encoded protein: CASSLGRSYGYTF.

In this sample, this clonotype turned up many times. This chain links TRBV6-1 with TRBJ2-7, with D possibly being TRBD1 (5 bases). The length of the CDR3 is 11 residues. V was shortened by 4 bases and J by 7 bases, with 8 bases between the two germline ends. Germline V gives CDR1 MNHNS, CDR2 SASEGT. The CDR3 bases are TGTGCCAGCAGTGCCCACAGGGAGCAGTACTTC. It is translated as CASSAHREQYF.

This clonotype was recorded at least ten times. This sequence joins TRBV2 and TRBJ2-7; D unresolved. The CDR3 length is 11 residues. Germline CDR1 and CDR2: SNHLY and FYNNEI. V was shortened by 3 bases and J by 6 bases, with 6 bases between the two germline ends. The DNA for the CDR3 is TGTGCCAGCAGTGATCGACGCGAGCAGTACTTC. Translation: CASSDRREQYF.

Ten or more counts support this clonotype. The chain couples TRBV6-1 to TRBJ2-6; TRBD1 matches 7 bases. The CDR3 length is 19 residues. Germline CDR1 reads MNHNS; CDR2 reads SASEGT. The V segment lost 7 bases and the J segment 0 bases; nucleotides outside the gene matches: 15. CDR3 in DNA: TGTGCCAGCACCAGGGCGTGGGACAGCTCTACCTCTGGGGCCAACGTCCTGACTTTC. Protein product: CASTRAWDSSTSGANVLTF.

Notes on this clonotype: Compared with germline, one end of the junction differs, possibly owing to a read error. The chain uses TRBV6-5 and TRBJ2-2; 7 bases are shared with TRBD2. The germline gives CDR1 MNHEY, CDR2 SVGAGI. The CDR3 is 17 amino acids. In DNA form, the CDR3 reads TGTGCCAGCAGTTACTCGGGTTCGCGGGGGAACACCTGGGATCTGTTTTTT. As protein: CASSYSGSRGNTWDLFF.

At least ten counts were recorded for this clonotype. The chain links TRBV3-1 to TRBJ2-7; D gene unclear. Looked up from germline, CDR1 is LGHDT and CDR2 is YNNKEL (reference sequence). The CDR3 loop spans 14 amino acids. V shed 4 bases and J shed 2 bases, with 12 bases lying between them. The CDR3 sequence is CASSPGPGAYEQYF. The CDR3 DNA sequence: TGTGCCAGCAGCCCCGGCCCGGGCGCCTACGAGCAGTACTTC.

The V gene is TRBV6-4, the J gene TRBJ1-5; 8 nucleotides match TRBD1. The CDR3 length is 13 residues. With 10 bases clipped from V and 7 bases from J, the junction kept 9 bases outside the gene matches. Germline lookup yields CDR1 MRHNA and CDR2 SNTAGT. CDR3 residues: CAIIQGAGQPQHF. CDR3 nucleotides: TGTGCCATCATTCAGGGGGCTGGGCAGCCCCAGCATTTT.

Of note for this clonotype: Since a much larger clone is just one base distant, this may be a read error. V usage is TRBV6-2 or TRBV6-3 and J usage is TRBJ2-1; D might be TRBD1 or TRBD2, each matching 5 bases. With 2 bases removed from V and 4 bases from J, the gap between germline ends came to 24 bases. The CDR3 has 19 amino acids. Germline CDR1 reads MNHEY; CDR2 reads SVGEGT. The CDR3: CASSYPQYVLTGRYNEQFF. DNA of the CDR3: TGTGCCAGCAGTTACCCTCAATACGTCCTGACGGGGCGGTACAATGAGCAGTTCTTC.

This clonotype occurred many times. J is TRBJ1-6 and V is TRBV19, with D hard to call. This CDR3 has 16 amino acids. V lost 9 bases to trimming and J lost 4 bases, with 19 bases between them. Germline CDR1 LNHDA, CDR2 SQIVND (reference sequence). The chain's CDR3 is CASTDVAGSYNSPLHF. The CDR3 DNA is TGTGCCAGCACCGATGTGGCAGGTTCATATAATTCACCCCTCCACTTT.

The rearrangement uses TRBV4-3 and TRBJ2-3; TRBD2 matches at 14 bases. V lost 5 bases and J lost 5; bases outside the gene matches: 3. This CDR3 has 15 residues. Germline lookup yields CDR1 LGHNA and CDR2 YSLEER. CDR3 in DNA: TGCGCCAGCAGCAGACTAGCGGGGGGGCGAGATACGCAGTATTTT. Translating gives CASSRLAGGRDTQYF.

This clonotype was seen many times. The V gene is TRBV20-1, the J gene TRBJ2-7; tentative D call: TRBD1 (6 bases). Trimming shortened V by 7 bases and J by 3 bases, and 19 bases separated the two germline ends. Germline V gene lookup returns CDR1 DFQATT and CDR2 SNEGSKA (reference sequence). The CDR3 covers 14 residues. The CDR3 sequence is CSGGGPTSRYEQYF. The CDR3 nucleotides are TGCAGTGGAGGGGGACCGACAAGCCGCTACGAGCAGTACTTC.

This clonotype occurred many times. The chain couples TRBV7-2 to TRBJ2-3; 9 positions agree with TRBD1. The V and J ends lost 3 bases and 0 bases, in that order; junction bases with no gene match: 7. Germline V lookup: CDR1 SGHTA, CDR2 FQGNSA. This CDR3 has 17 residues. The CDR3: CASSLDGQGTSTDTQYF. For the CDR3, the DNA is TGTGCCAGCAGCTTGGACGGACAGGGGACGAGCACAGATACGCAGTATTTT.

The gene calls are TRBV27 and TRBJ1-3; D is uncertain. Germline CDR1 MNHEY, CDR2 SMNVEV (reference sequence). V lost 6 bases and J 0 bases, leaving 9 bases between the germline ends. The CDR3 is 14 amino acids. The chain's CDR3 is CASSPSGSGNTIYF. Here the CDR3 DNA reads TGTGCCAGCAGCCCCTCGGGCTCTGGAAACACCATATATTTT.

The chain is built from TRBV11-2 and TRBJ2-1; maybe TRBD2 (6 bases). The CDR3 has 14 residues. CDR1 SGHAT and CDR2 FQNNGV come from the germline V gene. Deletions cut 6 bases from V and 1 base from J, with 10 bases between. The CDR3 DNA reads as TGTGCCAGCAGTGGGGGGACGTCCTACAATGAGCAGTTCTTC. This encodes CASSGGTSYNEQFF.

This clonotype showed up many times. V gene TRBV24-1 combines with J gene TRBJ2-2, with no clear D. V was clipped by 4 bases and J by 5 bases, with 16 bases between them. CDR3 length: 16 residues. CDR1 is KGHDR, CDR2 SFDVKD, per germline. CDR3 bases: TGTGCCACCAGTGACCAAGGGCCTCGTAAAACCGGGGAGCTGTTTTTT. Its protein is CATSDQGPRKTGELFF.